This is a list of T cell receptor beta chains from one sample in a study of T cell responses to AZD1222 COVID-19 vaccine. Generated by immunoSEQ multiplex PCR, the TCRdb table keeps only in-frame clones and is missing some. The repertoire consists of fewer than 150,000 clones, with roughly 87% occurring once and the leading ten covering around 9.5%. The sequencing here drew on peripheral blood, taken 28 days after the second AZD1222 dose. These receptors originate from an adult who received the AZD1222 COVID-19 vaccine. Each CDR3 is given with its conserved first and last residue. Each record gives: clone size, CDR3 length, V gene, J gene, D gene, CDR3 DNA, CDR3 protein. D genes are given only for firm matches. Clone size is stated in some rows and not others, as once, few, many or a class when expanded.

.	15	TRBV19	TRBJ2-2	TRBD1	TGTGCCAGTAGTAGGGACAGGGCGGAGACCGGGGAGCTGTTTTTT	CASSRDRAETGELFF
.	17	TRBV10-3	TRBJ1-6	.	TGTGCCATCAGTGAGTCGGGGGGACTGAATTCGGATTCACCCCTCCACTTT	CAISESGGLNSDSPLHF
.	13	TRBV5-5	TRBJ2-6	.	TGTGCCAGCAGCCCCTCCCGGGCCAACGTCCTGACTTTC	CASSPSRANVLTF
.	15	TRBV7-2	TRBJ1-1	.	TGTGCCAGCAGACCCGCCCCCATACAGAACACTGAAGCTTTCTTT	CASRPAPIQNTEAFF
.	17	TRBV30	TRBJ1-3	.	TGTGCCTGGAGCCCTAACCTCGGACCTTGGGGGACAAACACCATATATTTT	CAWSPNLGPWGTNTIYF
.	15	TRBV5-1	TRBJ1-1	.	TGCGCCAGCACCTCATCAGGGGCCGCCGACACTGAAGCTTTCTTT	CASTSSGAADTEAFF
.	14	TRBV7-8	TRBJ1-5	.	TGTGCCAGCAGCCAGGAAGGGCCCAATCAGCCCCAGCATTTT	CASSQEGPNQPQHF
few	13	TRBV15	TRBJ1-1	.	TGTGCCACCAGCGGCAGGGAGAACACTGAAGCTTTCTTT	CATSGRENTEAFF
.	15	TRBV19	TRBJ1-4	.	TGTGCCAGTAGTAAATACAGGAGAGATAATGAAAAACTGTTTTTT	CASSKYRRDNEKLFF
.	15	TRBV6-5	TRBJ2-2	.	TGTGCCAGCAGGTTATGGGGGCTGAACACCGGGGAGCTGTTTTTT	CASRLWGLNTGELFF
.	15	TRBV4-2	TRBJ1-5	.	TGTGCCAGCAGCCCCGGGACCATCGGGAATCAGCCCCAGCATTTT	CASSPGTIGNQPQHF
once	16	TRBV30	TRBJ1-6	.	TGTGCCTGGACCCTTGGAGGGAGCTCCTATAATTCACCCCTCCACTTT	CAWTLGGSSYNSPLHF
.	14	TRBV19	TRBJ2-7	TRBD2	TGTGCCAGTAGTACCTTAGCGGGAGCCTACGAGCAGTACTTC	CASSTLAGAYEQYF
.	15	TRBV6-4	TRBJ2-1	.	TGTGCCAGCAGTGAAAACTCGGGGGCGCACAATGAGCAGTTCTTC	CASSENSGAHNEQFF
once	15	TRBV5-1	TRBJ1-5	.	TGCGCCAGCAGCGAGGGGGGGAATAGCAATCAGCCCCAGCATTTT	CASSEGGNSNQPQHF
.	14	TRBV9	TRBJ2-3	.	TGTGCCAGCAGCGTAGCTCAGAAAGTAGATACGCAGTATTTT	CASSVAQKVDTQYF
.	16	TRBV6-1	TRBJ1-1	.	TGTGCCAGCAGTGAAGGGGTTGTATTGAGGAACACTGAAGCTTTCTTT	CASSEGVVLRNTEAFF